These T cell receptor beta chains were read from a single sample in a study of beta chain features in type 1 diabetes. Generated by immunoSEQ multiplex PCR, the TCRdb table keeps only in-frame clones and is missing some. Seen here are 500,000 to 800,000 clones, over 10% observed once, and the top ten hold approximately 0.11%. The specimen sequenced was naive CD4+ T cells from blood. These receptors all stem from a man aged 25 to 40 with type 1 diabetes. Each CDR3 is given with its conserved first and last residue. The D gene is left open where the match is weak. Rows give clone size only sometimes, using once, few, many, or a class for an expanded clone.

j_gene,abundance,v_gene,len,d_gene,CDR3aa,CDR3nt
TRBJ2-7,few,TRBV6-6,12,.,CASSSGSRGQYF,TGTGCCAGCAGTTCCGGGTCCCGTGGGCAGTACTTC
TRBJ1-1,few,TRBV5-1,14,.,CASSSNRVNTEAFF,TGCGCCAGCAGCTCAAACAGGGTGAACACTGAAGCTTTCTTT
TRBJ2-7,.,TRBV6-5,15,TRBD1,CASSLRDRGLYEQYF,TGTGCCAGCAGCCTAAGGGACAGGGGGCTCTACGAGCAGTACTTC
TRBJ1-6,few,TRBV7-9,14,.,CASSLNMGNSPLHF,TGTGCCAGCAGCTTAAATATGGGGAATTCACCCCTCCACTTT
TRBJ2-7,few,TRBV5-1,15,.,CASSLGGQKTSEQYF,TGCGCCAGCAGCTTAGGCGGACAAAAAACTTCCGAGCAGTACTTC
TRBJ2-1,.,TRBV5-1,15,.,CASSRPQQRNNEQFF,TGCGCCAGCAGCCGGCCCCAACAAAGGAACAATGAGCAGTTCTTC
TRBJ1-2,.,TRBV2,17,TRBD1,CASSPIGPDRARGGYTF,TGTGCCAGCAGTCCAATAGGCCCCGACAGGGCGAGGGGTGGCTACACCTTC
TRBJ2-7,.,TRBV29-1,13,TRBD1,CSAGQGAMDEQYF,TGCAGCGCCGGGCAGGGGGCAATGGACGAGCAGTACTTC
TRBJ2-6,.,TRBV6-6,16,TRBD1,CASSPGTGAGANVLTF,TGTGCCAGCAGCCCCGGGACAGGGGCAGGGGCCAACGTCCTGACTTTC
TRBJ1-1,.,TRBV7-3,16,TRBD1,CASSPDSGTGNAEAFF,TGTGCCAGCAGCCCTGATTCCGGGACAGGGAACGCTGAAGCTTTCTTT
TRBJ1-6,few,TRBV7-2,16,.,CASSLASPGIFSPLHF,TGTGCCAGCAGCTTAGCTAGTCCAGGGATCTTTTCACCCCTCCACTTT
TRBJ1-2,.,TRBV20-1,11,TRBD1,CSAGDRFFRTF,TGCAGTGCCGGGGACAGGTTTTTCCGCACCTTC
TRBJ2-7,.,TRBV7-9,12,.,CASLGEVGEQYF,TGTGCCAGCCTGGGGGAAGTGGGGGAGCAGTACTTC
TRBJ1-5,few,TRBV5-1,15,.,CASSLGDVGDQPQHF,TGCGCCAGCAGCTTGGGGGACGTCGGGGATCAGCCCCAGCATTTT
TRBJ1-4,few,TRBV29-1,13,.,CSVATPPVRKLFF,TGCAGCGTTGCCACCCCTCCGGTCCGAAAACTGTTTTTT
TRBJ2-6,.,TRBV6-4,15,.,CASSKTPSGANVLTF,TGTGCCAGCAGTAAAACACCCTCTGGGGCCAACGTCCTGACTTTC
TRBJ2-3,.,TRBV7-3,16,.,CASSLKLGASTDTQYF,TGTGCCAGCAGCTTAAAGTTAGGGGCCAGCACAGATACGCAGTATTTT
TRBJ1-5,few,TRBV30,15,TRBD1,CAWSGQGDTNQPQHF,TGTGCCTGGAGTGGCCAGGGGGACACCAATCAGCCCCAGCATTTT
TRBJ1-2,.,TRBV25-1,15,.,CASSEFRPQDGGYTF,TGTGCCAGCAGTGAATTTCGCCCACAGGACGGTGGCTACACCTTC
TRBJ2-7,.,TRBV27,15,.,CASSSSGTEPYEQYF,TGTGCCAGCAGTTCTTCCGGGACTGAACCCTACGAGCAGTACTTC
TRBJ2-3,few,TRBV7-9,12,TRBD1,CASTLLVQGEDF,TGTGCCAGCACCCTTTTGGTACAGGGGGAGGATTTT
TRBJ2-3,.,TRBV4-2,16,TRBD2,CASSQAGAGNTDTQYF,TGTGCCAGCAGCCAAGCGGGAGCGGGGAACACAGATACGCAGTATTTT
TRBJ2-7,few,TRBV5-6,12,.,CASSKLSYEQYF,TGTGCCAGCAGCAAGTTATCCTACGAGCAGTACTTC
TRBJ2-2,few,TRBV2,17,TRBD1,CASSERTGASNTGELFF,TGTGCCAGCAGTGAAAGGACAGGGGCGAGTAACACCGGGGAGCTGTTTTTT
TRBJ1-5,few,TRBV19,16,.,CASRLQGVISNQPQHF,TGTGCCAGTAGATTACAGGGAGTCATAAGCAATCAGCCCCAGCATTTT
TRBJ2-3,.,TRBV29-1,13,TRBD2,CSAVTSGADTQYF,TGCAGCGCTGTGACTAGCGGTGCAGATACGCAGTATTTT
TRBJ2-7,.,TRBV7-7,13,.,CASSLVGGYEQYF,TGTGCTAGCAGCTTAGTCGGCGGGTACGAGCAGTACTTC
TRBJ2-1,few,TRBV25-1,15,TRBD2,CASSRDGGNYNEQFF,TGTGCCAGCAGTCGGGACGGGGGGAACTACAATGAGCAGTTCTTC
TRBJ1-5,few,TRBV5-5,15,TRBD1,CASSLAGTVQRPQHF,TGTGCCAGCAGCTTGGCCGGGACAGTCCAGCGGCCCCAGCATTTT
TRBJ1-2,.,TRBV2,14,.,CASTGSPVNYGYTF,TGTGCCAGCACCGGCTCACCAGTTAACTATGGCTACACCTTC
TRBJ1-5,few,TRBV27,16,.,CASSLANGGHNQPQHF,TGTGCCAGCAGCTTGGCCAACGGGGGCCACAATCAGCCCCAGCATTTT
TRBJ1-2,.,TRBV4-3,17,.,CASSPGETGPLNYGYTF,TGCGCCAGCAGCCCAGGGGAAACAGGCCCTCTTAACTATGGCTACACCTTC
TRBJ1-2,.,TRBV10-3,13,.,CATGRGGNYGYTF,TGTGCCACAGGGCGGGGAGGGAACTATGGCTACACCTTC
TRBJ2-2,.,TRBV5-1,11,.,CASSLPGELFF,TGCGCCAGCAGCTTACCCGGGGAGCTGTTTTTT
TRBJ2-7,.,TRBV27,12,.,CASSSTLDEQYF,TGTGCCAGCAGTTCGACATTAGACGAGCAGTACTTC
TRBJ2-3,few,TRBV20-1,11,.,CSAPLLGTQYF,TGCAGTGCTCCTCTTCTGGGTACGCAGTATTTT
TRBJ2-7,few,TRBV5-1,14,.,CASSLEGSGYEQYF,TGCGCCAGCAGCTTGGAAGGGAGCGGCTACGAGCAGTACTTC
TRBJ2-5,few,TRBV7-9,13,.,CASSLGSQETQYF,TGTGCCAGCAGCTTAGGATCACAAGAGACCCAGTACTTC
TRBJ1-1,.,TRBV27,15,TRBD1,CASSLTGGLNTEAFF,TGTGCCAGCAGTTTAACAGGGGGATTGAACACTGAAGCTTTCTTT
TRBJ2-3,.,TRBV2,16,TRBD2,CASSELAGKNTDTQYF,TGTGCCAGCAGTGAACTAGCGGGGAAAAACACAGATACGCAGTATTTT